Following are 15 T cell receptor beta chains from one sample sequenced in a study of blood T cell repertoires in COVID-19. The method was immunoSEQ multiplex PCR; TCRdb's version includes in-frame clones alone and lacks a portion of them. The sample holds 200,000 or so clones, roughly nine tenths seen once. Sequenced material: peripheral blood. The source of these receptors is a man aged 65 to 85 with active or convalescent COVID-19.

The rearrangement joins TRBV28 to TRBJ1-4, with 7 bases identical to TRBD1. The CDR3 length is 17 residues. The V gene's germline CDR1 is MDHEN and CDR2 SYDVKM. The J segment lost 2 bases and the V segment lost 3 bases, leaving 9 bases of the junction unmatched. The CDR3: CASSLAHRGLTNEKLFF. CDR3 coding DNA: TGTGCCAGCAGTTTGGCCCATAGGGGGCTCACTAATGAAAAACTGTTTTTT.

The chain is built from TRBV3-1 (or the pseudogene TRBV3-2) and TRBJ2-3; 11 bases align to TRBD2. The CDR3 is 21 amino acids. Per germline, CDR1 LGHDT and CDR2 YNNKEL (reference sequence). V was clipped by 0 bases and J by 1 base; unmatched bases: 15. The CDR3 nucleotides read TGTGCCAGCAGCCAAGATTCTAGTTGGGCTAGCGGGGGGACCGGCACAGATACGCAGTATTTT. Its translation: CASSQDSSWASGGTGTDTQYF.

CDR3 DNA sequence: TGTGCCAGCAGCTTAGCGCCGGGACAGGGTTCGAACACCGGGGAGCTGTTTTTT. It is translated as CASSLAPGQGSNTGELFF. The chain uses TRBV7-8 and TRBJ2-2; TRBD1 aligns across 9 bases. The CDR3 has 18 amino acids. V shed 0 bases and J 0 bases; nucleotides not matched to a gene: 5. The germline V gene has CDR1 SGHVS and CDR2 FQNEAQ.

The table lists this clone with a few counts. This chain links TRBV30 with TRBJ2-3; 8 positions agree with TRBD2. Germline assignment: CDR1 GTSNPN and CDR2 SVGIG (reference sequence). CDR3 length equals 14 residues. The trim removed 4 bases at V and 4 bases at J, leaving 7 bases unmatched. This chain's CDR3 is CAWKNAGGADTQYF. CDR3 bases: TGTGCCTGGAAGAACGCGGGGGGAGCAGATACGCAGTATTTT.

This clone appeared a few times. The genes are TRBV4-1 and TRBJ2-5, with 10 bases that match TRBD2. V shed 0 bases, J shed 6 bases, and the junction held 7 bases outside the gene matches. The CDR3 length is 16 residues. The germline V gene encodes CDR1 MGHRA and CDR2 YSYEKL. CDR3 sequence (DNA): TGCGCCAGCAGCCAAGAGGCAGCGGGGGGGCCGAAGACCCAGTACTTC. It encodes CASSQEAAGGPKTQYF.

The V and J genes are TRBV4-3 and TRBJ2-7; maybe TRBD1 (5 bases). This CDR3 has 15 residues. Germline-derived CDR1 and CDR2 are LGHNA and YSLEER. Trimming pared 0 bases from V and 6 bases from J, leaving 15 bases between. This chain's CDR3 is CASSQEIQGVREQYF. The CDR3 bases are TGCGCCAGCAGCCAAGAGATCCAGGGCGTCCGCGAGCAGTACTTC.

This chain joins TRBV10-2 and TRBJ2-4, with 10 bases aligning to TRBD2. This CDR3 has 15 amino acids. Germline V CDR1 and CDR2: WSHSY, SAAADI. Trimming at V came to 7 bases and at J to 7 bases, leaving 10 bases not matched to a gene. CDR3 coding DNA: TGCGCCAGCAAACAGGGTACTAGCGGGATCAACATTCAGTACTTC. This translates into CASKQGTSGINIQYF.

The chain has TRBV19 and TRBJ2-1; TRBD2 matches at 10 bases. J lost 3 bases, V lost 8 bases, and 4 bases had no gene match. CDR3 length: 14 amino acids. Germline CDR1 is LNHDA and CDR2 is SQIVND (reference sequence). CDR3 nucleotide sequence: TGTGCCAGTTTTAGCGGGGGGCACTACAATGAGCAGTTCTTC. Amino acid sequence: CASFSGGHYNEQFF.

The CDR3 sequence: CASSQEVLAPITDTQYF. DNA of the CDR3: TGTGCCAGCAGCCAAGAAGTGCTAGCGCCCATCACAGATACGCAGTATTTT. The V call is TRBV3-1 (or the pseudogene TRBV3-2), the J call TRBJ2-3, with D possibly matching TRBD2 (6 bases). CDR3 size: 17 residues. Germline-derived CDR1 and CDR2 are LGHDT and YNNKEL (reference sequence). Trimming took off 0 bases at V and 2 bases at J, with 15 bases between the two ends.

V gene TRBV5-6 combines with J gene TRBJ2-2; tentative D call: TRBD1 (6 bases). V was pared by 5 bases and J by 1 base, with 9 bases between. The CDR3 runs to 14 residues. CDR1 and CDR2 from the germline V gene are SGHDT and YYEEEE. This CDR3 is CASRSTGNTGELFF. The CDR3 nucleotides read TGTGCCAGCAGGTCGACAGGGAACACCGGGGAGCTGTTTTTT.

V usage is TRBV3-1 (or the pseudogene TRBV3-2) and J usage is TRBJ2-5, with 7 bases that match TRBD2. The CDR3 loop spans 15 amino acids. CDR1 is LGHDT, CDR2 YNNKEL, per germline (reference sequence). V lost 3 bases to trimming and J lost 5 bases; unmatched junction nucleotides: 9. The CDR3, as DNA: TGTGCCAGCAGCCACCAGACTAGCTCGGCCGAGACCCAGTACTTC. Protein: CASSHQTSSAETQYF.

This chain connects TRBV24-1 to TRBJ2-7; D is unresolved. The germline V gene encodes CDR1 KGHDR and CDR2 SFDVKD. V was cut by 4 bases and J by 6 bases, with 12 bases left in between. The CDR3 has 13 amino acids. CDR3 amino acids: CATSEPGYGEQYF. For the CDR3, the DNA is TGTGCCACCAGTGAACCAGGTTACGGCGAGCAGTACTTC.

The chain links TRBV13 to TRBJ2-7, with D perhaps matching TRBD1 (6 bases). V was trimmed by 4 bases and J by 6 bases, leaving 10 bases between them. The CDR3 is 12 residues long. The V gene's germline CDR1 is PRHDT and CDR2 FYEKMQ (reference sequence). The CDR3 sequence: CASSSNRVEQYF. In DNA, the CDR3 is TGTGCCAGCAGCTCAAACAGGGTCGAGCAGTACTTC.

The rearrangement joins TRBV5-1 to TRBJ1-1; D is uncertain. Germline V lookup: CDR1 SGHRS, CDR2 YFSETQ. Trimming pared 2 bases from V and 1 base from J, leaving 9 bases between. The CDR3 is made up of 14 amino acids. The CDR3 coding sequence is TGCGCCAGCAGCTTTAACGCGGCGAACACTGAAGCTTTCTTT. It encodes CASSFNAANTEAFF.

The CDR3 is CASRLDSSGANVLTF. For the CDR3, the DNA is TGTGCCAGTAGACTGGACAGCTCTGGGGCCAACGTCCTGACTTTC. This chain joins TRBV19 and TRBJ2-6; D is possibly TRBD1 (6 bases). Germline V lookup: CDR1 LNHDA, CDR2 SQIVND (reference sequence). There are 15 residues in the CDR3. The V end was cut by 6 bases, the J end by 0 bases, with 9 bases between. Full variable domain (outside the CDR3, taken from reference TRBV19 and TRBJ2-6): DGGITQSPKYLFRKEGQNVTLSCEQNLNHDAMYWYRQDPGQGLRLIYYSQIVNDFQKGDIAEGYSVSREKKESFPLTVTSAQKNPTAFYLCASRLDSSGANVLTFGAGSRLTVL.